These 26 T cell receptor beta chains originate from one sample sequenced in a study of T cell responses to AZD1222 COVID-19 vaccine. The protocol was immunoSEQ multiplex PCR, while the TCRdb copy is restricted to in-frame clones and leaves out a portion. The table records hundreds of thousands of clones, under 95% of them present only once. This specimen consisted of peripheral blood, obtained on day 0 of MenACWY control vaccination. The receptors shown here come from an adult in good health.

V and J are TRBV3-1 (or the pseudogene TRBV3-2) and TRBJ2-7; 7 positions agree with TRBD2. This CDR3 spans 16 amino acids. From germline, CDR1 is LGHDT and CDR2 YNNKEL (reference sequence). The V gene end was trimmed by 2 bases and the J gene end by 2 bases; junction bases not matched to a gene: 9. In DNA form, the CDR3 reads TGTGCCAGCAGCCAACCTGCGGCGGGGGATGCCTACGAGCAGTACTTC. This sequence encodes CASSQPAAGDAYEQYF.

The sample holds one count of this clone. The chain recombines TRBV5-1 with TRBJ1-3, with D hard to call. CDR1 and CDR2 (germline): SGHRS, YFSETQ. Trimming removed 0 bases at V and 2 bases at J, with 6 bases between. The CDR3 covers 14 residues. The CDR3 DNA reads TGCGCCAGCAGCTTGGTGTCGCCTGGAAACACCATATATTTT. Translating gives CASSLVSPGNTIYF.

The chain couples TRBV14 to TRBJ2-5; the D is unclear. CDR3 size: 13 residues. Germline V gene sequence: CDR1 SGHDN, CDR2 FVKESK. Deletions cut 8 bases from V and 5 bases from J, with 15 bases between. CDR3 region: CASSIAPWETQYF. CDR3 DNA sequence: TGTGCCAGCTCGATCGCCCCCTGGGAGACCCAGTACTTC.

The chain has TRBV7-9 and TRBJ1-4; D is possibly TRBD1 (5 bases). Germline loops: CDR1 SEHNR, CDR2 FQNEAQ (reference sequence). Trimming took off 3 bases at V and 4 bases at J, with 9 bases between the two ends. The CDR3 is 14 residues long. CDR3 region: CASSFFRDNEKLFF. The CDR3 DNA is TGTGCCAGCAGCTTCTTCAGGGATAATGAAAAACTGTTTTTT.

The J gene is TRBJ1-2, the V gene TRBV28; no definite D call. The CDR3 length is 13 residues. Germline CDR1 is MDHEN and CDR2 is SYDVKM. Trimming removed 7 bases from V and 0 bases from J, with 9 bases in between. CDR3 DNA: TGTGCCAGCAAGAGCGAGCCTAACTATGGCTACACCTTC. Protein: CASKSEPNYGYTF.

The genes are TRBV19 and TRBJ2-1; 7 positions agree with TRBD1. Unmatched junction bases numbered 7, after V lost 8 bases and J lost 6 bases. There are 13 residues in the CDR3. CDR1 and CDR2 from the germline V gene are LNHDA and SQIVND (reference sequence). The CDR3 region is CASGSRGTNEQFF. The DNA for the CDR3 is TGTGCCAGTGGGAGCAGGGGGACCAATGAGCAGTTCTTC.

This chain connects TRBV2 to TRBJ1-1; 7 bases fit TRBD1. The germline gives CDR1 SNHLY, CDR2 FYNNEI. The CDR3 extends over 14 amino acids. J gave up 0 bases and V 5 bases, and 3 bases lay outside the gene matches. Here the CDR3 reads CASSTGQMNTEAFF. In DNA form, the CDR3 reads TGTGCCAGCAGTACGGGACAGATGAACACTGAAGCTTTCTTT.

The chain is built from TRBV4-1 and TRBJ1-5; 7 bases are shared with TRBD1. The CDR3 consists of 17 residues. Trimming at V came to 0 bases and at J to 0 bases, leaving 5 bases not matched to a gene. The germline gives CDR1 MGHRA, CDR2 YSYEKL. The CDR3 DNA sequence: TGCGCCAGCAGCCAAGAGCGGGACAGTTATAGCAATCAGCCCCAGCATTTT. Encoded protein: CASSQERDSYSNQPQHF.

This rearrangement joins TRBV3-1 (or the pseudogene TRBV3-2) to TRBJ1-3; the D is unclear. Germline CDR1 and CDR2: LGHDT and YNNKEL (reference sequence). V was pared by 8 bases and J by 4 bases, with 18 bases between. This CDR3 region has 15 residues. The CDR3 is CASGNLGVRGNTIYF. The DNA of the CDR3 is TGTGCCAGCGGGAATCTAGGAGTCAGAGGAAACACCATATATTTT.

This chain connects TRBV6-5 to TRBJ1-1; no clear D gene. CDR3 length: 13 amino acids. Germline V CDR1 and CDR2: MNHEY, SVGAGI. V lost 9 bases and J lost 0, with 11 bases in between. This CDR3 reads CASKQTLNTEAFF. Here the CDR3 DNA reads TGTGCCAGTAAACAAACTCTGAACACTGAAGCTTTCTTT.

This clone was seen once. The rearrangement uses TRBV19 and TRBJ1-4; D perhaps matches TRBD1 (6 bases). Deletions cut 5 bases from V and 8 bases from J, with 12 bases between. In germline, CDR1 is LNHDA, CDR2 SQIVND (reference sequence). This CDR3 region has 13 residues. The CDR3, as DNA: TGTGCCAGTAGTGGACAGTCCTTAGAAAAACTGTTTTTT. Protein product: CASSGQSLEKLFF.

The V gene is TRBV5-1, the J gene TRBJ2-5; TRBD2 aligns across 9 bases. The CDR3 totals 13 residues. Germline CDR1 and CDR2: SGHRS and YFSETQ. Germline trimming cut 5 bases from V and 5 bases from J; bases unmatched to any gene: 4. As DNA, the CDR3 is TGCGCCAGCAGACTTAGCGGGGGCGAGACCCAGTACTTC. It is translated as CASRLSGGETQYF.

The V gene is TRBV7-2, the J gene TRBJ1-3; the D gene is possibly TRBD1 (5 bases). The V gene lost 3 bases and the J gene lost 3 bases, with 12 bases spanning the gap. Germline V CDR1 and CDR2: SGHTA, FQGNSA. This CDR3 region has 15 residues. The CDR3 protein is CASSLVQVFGNTIYF. CDR3 DNA: TGTGCCAGCAGCTTGGTACAGGTCTTTGGAAACACCATATATTTT.

V is TRBV11-2 and J is TRBJ1-1; 10 bases agree with TRBD1. Germline loops: CDR1 SGHAT, CDR2 FQNNGV. V dropped 5 bases and J dropped 5; count of bases not matched to a gene: 8. The CDR3 extends over 15 amino acids. The CDR3 here is CASSPLTGGKTEAFF. The CDR3 region has the DNA TGTGCCAGCAGCCCATTGACAGGGGGCAAGACTGAAGCTTTCTTT.

The rearrangement links TRBV5-1 to TRBJ1-1, with D unresolved. CDR3 size: 15 residues. Trimming removed 0 bases from V and 6 bases from J, with 15 bases in between. Germline CDR1 reads SGHRS; CDR2 reads YFSETQ. CDR3 loop: CASSLDVQSIAEAFF. DNA of the CDR3: TGCGCCAGCAGCTTGGATGTACAATCTATCGCTGAAGCTTTCTTT.

This clone was seen just once. The chain joins TRBV2 to TRBJ1-5; 7 nucleotides align to TRBD1. Germline CDR1 reads SNHLY; CDR2 reads FYNNEI. The CDR3 is made up of 14 amino acids. V lost 7 bases and J lost 7; bases outside the gene matches: 10. The CDR3 bases are TGTGCCAGCAATATTAACAGGGGAGAGCAGCCCCAGCATTTT. As protein: CASNINRGEQPQHF.

This chain joins TRBV30 and TRBJ1-2; D not resolved. The CDR3 consists of 13 residues. CDR1 is GTSNPN and CDR2 is SVGIG in the germline V gene (reference sequence). V shed 0 bases and J shed 8 bases, with 13 bases lying between them. In DNA, the CDR3 is TGTGCCTGGAGTGTACAAGTAAGGTCGGGCTACACCTTC. This gives the protein CAWSVQVRSGYTF.

The genes are TRBV30 and TRBJ1-1, with D possibly being TRBD1 (6 bases). Germline CDR1 and CDR2: GTSNPN and SVGIG (reference sequence). Trimming took 5 bases from V and 5 from J, leaving 12 bases between them. The CDR3 has 12 amino acids. The chain's CDR3 is CAWGGRRTEAFF. The DNA for the CDR3 is TGTGCCTGGGGGGGGCGTAGGACTGAAGCTTTCTTT.

The V and J genes are TRBV6-5 and TRBJ1-1; D gene ambiguous. V was pared by 6 bases and J by 4 bases, with 12 bases between. The CDR3 has 13 residues. Germline V gene lookup returns CDR1 MNHEY and CDR2 SVGAGI. The CDR3 loop reads CASRKSGGTEAFF. CDR3 nucleotides: TGTGCCAGCAGGAAGTCGGGTGGCACTGAAGCTTTCTTT.

The chain combines TRBV6-2 or TRBV6-3 with TRBJ1-1, with 8 bases fitting TRBD1. The CDR3 is made up of 16 amino acids. The junction had 10 bases not matched to a gene; V was cut back by 5 bases and J by 2 bases. Germline V gene data show CDR1 as MNHEY and CDR2 as SVGEGT. CDR3 loop: CASSTGTGHTNTEAFF. CDR3 nucleotide sequence: TGTGCCAGCAGTACCGGGACAGGCCATACCAACACTGAAGCTTTCTTT.

J is TRBJ1-1 and V is TRBV19; perhaps TRBD1 as D (5 bases). The V end lost 1 base, the J end lost 6 bases, and 15 bases lay between the germline ends. The V gene's germline CDR1 is LNHDA and CDR2 SQIVND (reference sequence). The CDR3 has 15 amino acids. As DNA, the CDR3 is TGTGCCAGTAGTATAGGGGGACTCCAGAGGGCTGAAGCTTTCTTT. Its protein product is CASSIGGLQRAEAFF.

The chain recombines TRBV7-9 with TRBJ1-2; D call uncertain. This CDR3 has 12 amino acids. The ends were cut back, 1 base at V and 5 bases at J, with 5 bases in the middle. From germline, CDR1 is SEHNR and CDR2 FQNEAQ (reference sequence). DNA of the CDR3: TGTGCCAGCAGCTTAGAGGCGTATGGCTACACCTTC. It yields the protein CASSLEAYGYTF.

The chain couples TRBV11-2 to TRBJ2-1; possible D gene TRBD1, 6 bases. CDR3 size: 16 residues. V was trimmed by 5 bases and J by 8 bases, leaving 22 bases between them. Germline V lookup: CDR1 SGHAT, CDR2 FQNNGV. Here the CDR3 reads CASSLRSGQQDDEQFF. DNA of the CDR3: TGTGCCAGCAGCCTCCGGTCGGGACAACAGGACGATGAGCAGTTCTTC. Full variable domain (remainder filled in from reference TRBV11-2 and TRBJ2-1): EAGVAQSPRYKIIEKRQSVAFWCNPISGHATLYWYQQILGQGPKLLIQFQNNGVVDDSQLPKDRFSAERLKGVDSTLKIQPAKLEDSAVYLCASSLRSGQQDDEQFFGPGTRLTVL.

V gene TRBV2 combines with J gene TRBJ1-4; D is uncertain. The V and J ends lost 4 bases and 5 bases respectively, with 5 bases between them. CDR1 and CDR2 from the germline V gene are SNHLY and FYNNEI. The CDR3 extends over 12 amino acids. The CDR3 region has the DNA TGTGCCAGCAGTGCGGGAAATGAAAAACTGTTTTTT. Translating gives CASSAGNEKLFF. Looking up the rest from reference TRBV2 and TRBJ1-4 gives the full variable domain: EPEVTQTPSHQVTQMGQEVILRCVPISNHLYFYWYRQILGQKVEFLVSFYNNEISEKSEIFDDQFSVERPDGSNFTLKIRSTKLEDSAMYFCASSAGNEKLFFGSGTQLSVL.

The chain is built from TRBV18 and TRBJ1-1, with TRBD1 as a possible D gene (6 bases). Trimming stripped 3 bases from V and 2 bases from J, with 13 bases between. Germline V gives CDR1 KGHSH, CDR2 LQKENI. The CDR3 totals 15 residues. The CDR3 here is CASSPSGTPNTEAFF. The CDR3 coding sequence is TGTGCCAGCTCACCCTCAGGGACACCAAACACTGAAGCTTTCTTT. The complete variable domain, with remaining parts taken from reference TRBV18 and TRBJ1-1, reads NAGVMQNPRHLVRRRGQEARLRCSPMKGHSHVYWYRQLPEEGLKFMVYLQKENIIDESGMPKERFSAEFPKEGPSILRIQQVVRGDSAAYFCASSPSGTPNTEAFFGQGTRLTVV.

The chain is built from TRBV6-5 and TRBJ2-7, with 9 bases matching TRBD1. Germline V gene sequence: CDR1 MNHEY, CDR2 SVGAGI. The CDR3 has 14 residues. With V trimmed by 2 bases and J by 2 bases, 1 base remained unmatched. CDR3 bases: TGTGCCAGCAGTTACGGGGACAGGGCCTACGAGCAGTACTTC. Protein: CASSYGDRAYEQYF.